This entry lists 5 T cell receptor beta chains sequenced from one sample in a study of T cells in Graves' hyperthyroidism and ophthalmopathy. The source material, RNA transcripts, was used to amplify TCR beta CDR3 regions. A first-round RT-PCR of the TCR CDR3 used the HTBI primer set. TCRdb re-analysed the multiplex PCR reads in MiXCR, keeping a single row per CDR3 protein. The data show hundreds of thousands of distinct CDR3 sequences, around 20% seen once. The sequencing sample was made of blood. These receptors all stem from a man aged 30 to 45 with Graves' ophthalmopathy.

The V call is TRBV7-9, the J call TRBJ2-5, with TRBD2 identical over 10 bases. The junction had 18 bases not matched to a gene; V was cut back by 4 bases and J by 4 bases. Per the germline V gene, CDR1 is SEHNR and CDR2 is FQNEAQ (reference sequence). The CDR3 is 19 amino acids. CDR3 protein: CASSSLGASGRPLVETQYF. The CDR3 coding sequence is TGTGCCAGCAGCTCATTAGGGGCTAGCGGGAGACCCCTCGTAGAGACCCAGTACTTC. Combining the CDR3 with reference TRBV7-9 and TRBJ2-5 gives the whole variable domain DTGVSQNPRHKITKRGQNVTFRCDPISEHNRLYWYRQTLGQGPEFLTYFQNEAQLEKSRLLSDRFSAERPKGSFSTLEIQRTEQGDSAMYLCASSSLGASGRPLVETQYFGPGTRLLVL.

As to this clonotype: A much larger clone sits a single nucleotide away, making a read error possible. The chain is built from TRBV25-1 and TRBJ2-1; 8 nucleotides agree with TRBD2. There are 15 residues in the CDR3. Germline values: CDR1 MGHDK, CDR2 SYGVNS. After removal of 1 base from V and 3 bases from J, the junction contained 2 bases not matched to a gene. CDR3 region: CASSELLADYNEQFF. CDR3 in DNA: TGTGCCAGCAGTGAATTACTAGCGGACTACAATGAGCAGTTCTTC.

This clonotype was counted between two and nine times. The V call is TRBV11-2, the J call TRBJ2-2; D is uncertain. This CDR3 is built from 13 residues. Trimming took off 0 bases at V and 8 bases at J, with 7 bases between the two ends. CDR1 is SGHAT, CDR2 FQNNGV, per germline. The CDR3 bases are TGTGCCAGCAGCTTAGAGGTAGCTGGGGAGCTGTTTTTT. Its protein is CASSLEVAGELFF.

This rearrangement joins TRBV28 to TRBJ2-7; 9 bases align to TRBD1. The CDR3 contains 15 residues. The germline CDR1 and CDR2 sequences are MDHEN and SYDVKM. Trimming took 4 bases from V and 4 from J; bases not matched to a gene: 8. The CDR3 loop is CASSYPGQGLYEQYF. The CDR3 DNA is TGTGCCAGCAGTTATCCGGGACAGGGCCTTTACGAGCAGTACTTC.

This clonotype was counted at least ten times. V is TRBV18 and J is TRBJ1-2, with 8 bases identical to TRBD1. The CDR3 has 13 residues. The V segment lost 5 bases and the J segment 6 bases; nucleotides outside the gene matches: 5. Germline loops: CDR1 KGHSH, CDR2 LQKENI. CDR3 in amino acids: CASSSTGVDGYTF. The CDR3 DNA reads TGTGCCAGCTCATCGACAGGGGTAGATGGCTACACCTTC. Full variable domain (missing parts from reference TRBV18 and TRBJ1-2): NAGVMQNPRHLVRRRGQEARLRCSPMKGHSHVYWYRQLPEEGLKFMVYLQKENIIDESGMPKERFSAEFPKEGPSILRIQQVVRGDSAAYFCASSSTGVDGYTFGSGTRLTVV.